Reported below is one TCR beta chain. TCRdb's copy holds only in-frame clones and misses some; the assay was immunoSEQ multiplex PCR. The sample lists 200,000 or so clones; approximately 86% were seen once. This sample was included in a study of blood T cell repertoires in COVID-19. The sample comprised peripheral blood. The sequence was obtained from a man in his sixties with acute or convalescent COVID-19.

CDR3 nucleotides: TGTGCCAGCAGTCAAGCGGGGGGGAACACCGGGGAGCTGTTTTTT. Translated: CASSQAGGNTGELFF. The chain couples TRBV6-4 to TRBJ2-2, with 9 bases identical to TRBD2. Germline CDR1 reads MRHNA; CDR2 reads SNTAGT. This CDR3 has 15 residues. With 5 bases clipped from V and 1 base from J, the junction kept 2 bases outside the gene matches.